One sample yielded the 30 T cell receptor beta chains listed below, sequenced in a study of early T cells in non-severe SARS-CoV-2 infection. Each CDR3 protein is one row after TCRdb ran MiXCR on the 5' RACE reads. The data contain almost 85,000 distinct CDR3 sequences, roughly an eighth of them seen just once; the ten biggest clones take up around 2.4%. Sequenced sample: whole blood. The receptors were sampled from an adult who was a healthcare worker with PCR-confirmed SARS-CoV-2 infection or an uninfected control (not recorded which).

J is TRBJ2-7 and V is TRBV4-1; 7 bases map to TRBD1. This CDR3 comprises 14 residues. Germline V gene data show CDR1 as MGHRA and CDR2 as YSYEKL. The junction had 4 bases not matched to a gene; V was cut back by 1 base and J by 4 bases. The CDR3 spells CASSQGEQGYEQYF. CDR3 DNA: TGCGCCAGCAGCCAAGGGGAACAGGGGTACGAGCAGTACTTC.

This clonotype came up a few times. DNA of the CDR3: TGTGCCAGCAGCCCGGAGGCGGGGGGGCCACAAGATACGCAGTATTTT. Translation: CASSPEAGGPQDTQYF. The V and J genes are TRBV4-2 and TRBJ2-3, with 9 positions matching TRBD2. After removal of 4 bases from V and 5 bases from J, the junction contained 10 bases not matched to a gene. Germline CDR1 LGHNA, CDR2 YNFKEQ. The CDR3 extends over 16 amino acids.

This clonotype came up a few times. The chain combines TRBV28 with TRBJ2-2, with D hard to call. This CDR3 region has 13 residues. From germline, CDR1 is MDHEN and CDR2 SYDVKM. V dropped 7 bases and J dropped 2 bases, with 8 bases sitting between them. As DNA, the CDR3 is TGTGCCAGCAACAGTCTCAACACCGGGGAGCTGTTTTTT. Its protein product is CASNSLNTGELFF.

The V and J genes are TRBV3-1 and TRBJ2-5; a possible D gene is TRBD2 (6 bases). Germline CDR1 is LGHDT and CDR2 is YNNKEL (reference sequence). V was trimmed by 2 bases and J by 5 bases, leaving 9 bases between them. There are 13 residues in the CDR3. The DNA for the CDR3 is TGTGCCAGCAGCCAAATCCTAGCGGAGACCCAGTACTTC. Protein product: CASSQILAETQYF.

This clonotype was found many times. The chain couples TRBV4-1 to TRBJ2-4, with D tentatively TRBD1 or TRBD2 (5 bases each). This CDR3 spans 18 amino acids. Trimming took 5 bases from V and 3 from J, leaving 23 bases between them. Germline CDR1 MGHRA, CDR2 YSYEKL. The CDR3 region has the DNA TGCGCCAGCAGCAACATACCGGGGACCCCCGTAGTCAAAAACATTCAGTACTTC. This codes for CASSNIPGTPVVKNIQYF.

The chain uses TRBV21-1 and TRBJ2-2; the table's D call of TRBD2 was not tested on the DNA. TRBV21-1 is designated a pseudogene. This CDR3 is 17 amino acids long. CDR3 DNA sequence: TGTGCCAGCAGCAAAAAGCCGTGCGGGAGTATCACCGGGGAGCTGTTTTTT. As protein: CASSKKPCGSITGELFF.

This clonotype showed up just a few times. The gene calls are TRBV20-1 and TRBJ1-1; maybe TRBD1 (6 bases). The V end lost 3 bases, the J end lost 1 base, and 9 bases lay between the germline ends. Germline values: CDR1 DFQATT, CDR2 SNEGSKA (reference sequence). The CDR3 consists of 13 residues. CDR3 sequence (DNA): TGCAGTGCTAGGGACAGACAGAACACTGAAGCTTTCTTT. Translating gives CSARDRQNTEAFF.

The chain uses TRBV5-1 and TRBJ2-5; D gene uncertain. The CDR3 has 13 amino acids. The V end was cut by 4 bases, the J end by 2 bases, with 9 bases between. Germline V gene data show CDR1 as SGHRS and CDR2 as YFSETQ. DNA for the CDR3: TGCGCCAGCAGCCCCTCCCCACAAGAGACCCAGTACTTC. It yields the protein CASSPSPQETQYF. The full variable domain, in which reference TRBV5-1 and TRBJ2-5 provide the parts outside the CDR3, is KAGVTQTPRYLIKTRGQQVTLSCSPISGHRSVSWYQQTPGQGLQFLFEYFSETQRNKGNFPGRFSGRQFSNSRSEMNVSTLELGDSALYLCASSPSPQETQYFGPGTRLLVL.

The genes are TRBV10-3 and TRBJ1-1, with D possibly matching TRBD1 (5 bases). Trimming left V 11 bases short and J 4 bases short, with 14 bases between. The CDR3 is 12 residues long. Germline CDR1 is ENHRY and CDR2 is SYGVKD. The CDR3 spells CAPRGDRTEAFF. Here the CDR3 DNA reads TGTGCCCCACGGGGGGACCGCACTGAAGCTTTCTTT.

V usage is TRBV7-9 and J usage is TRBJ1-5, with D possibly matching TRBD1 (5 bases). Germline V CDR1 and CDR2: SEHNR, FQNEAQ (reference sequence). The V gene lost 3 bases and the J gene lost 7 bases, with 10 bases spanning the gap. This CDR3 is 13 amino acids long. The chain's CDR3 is CASSFGQGQPQHF. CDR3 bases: TGTGCCAGCAGCTTCGGACAAGGGCAGCCCCAGCATTTT.

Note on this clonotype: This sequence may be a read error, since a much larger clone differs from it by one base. CDR3: CASSPGDEQYF. The CDR3 coding sequence is TGTGCCAGCAGCCCAGGGGACGAGCAGTACTTC. The V call is TRBV3-1, the J call TRBJ2-7, with D perhaps TRBD1 (6 bases). CDR1 is LGHDT, CDR2 YNNKEL, per germline (reference sequence). The CDR3 has 11 amino acids. Trimming pared 4 bases from V and 5 bases from J, leaving 6 bases between.

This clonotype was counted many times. CDR3 amino acids: CASRAFSGGEQFF. CDR3 nucleotides: TGTGCCAGTAGAGCGTTTTCTGGGGGTGAGCAGTTCTTC. The genes are TRBV19 and TRBJ2-1; D assignment may be TRBD1 or TRBD2 (5 bases each). The length of the CDR3 is 13 residues. The V gene's germline CDR1 is LNHDA and CDR2 SQIVND (reference sequence). Deletions cut 6 bases from V and 9 bases from J, with 15 bases between.

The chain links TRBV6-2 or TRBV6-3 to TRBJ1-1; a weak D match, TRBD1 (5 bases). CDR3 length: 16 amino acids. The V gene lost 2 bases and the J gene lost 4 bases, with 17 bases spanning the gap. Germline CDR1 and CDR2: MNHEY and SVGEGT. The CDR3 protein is CASSYAGYPGGTEAFF. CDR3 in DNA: TGTGCCAGCAGTTACGCAGGGTACCCGGGGGGCACTGAAGCTTTCTTT.

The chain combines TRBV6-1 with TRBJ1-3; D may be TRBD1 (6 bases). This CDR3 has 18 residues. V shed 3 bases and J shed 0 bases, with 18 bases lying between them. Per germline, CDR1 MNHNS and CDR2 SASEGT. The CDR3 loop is CASSDERTVIHSGNTIYF. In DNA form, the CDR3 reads TGTGCCAGCAGTGATGAAAGGACAGTCATTCACTCTGGAAACACCATATATTTT.

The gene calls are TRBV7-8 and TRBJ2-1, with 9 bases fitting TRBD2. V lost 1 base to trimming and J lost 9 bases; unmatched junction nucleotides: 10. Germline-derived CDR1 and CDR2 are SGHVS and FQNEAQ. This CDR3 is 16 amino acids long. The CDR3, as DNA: TGTGCCAGCAGCTTAGGGGGACTAGCTCCTGCCGGTGAGCAGTTCTTC. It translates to CASSLGGLAPAGEQFF.

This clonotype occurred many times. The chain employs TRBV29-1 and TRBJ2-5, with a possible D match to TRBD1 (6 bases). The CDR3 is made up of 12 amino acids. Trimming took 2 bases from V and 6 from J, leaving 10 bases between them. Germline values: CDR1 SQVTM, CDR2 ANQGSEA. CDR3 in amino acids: CSVEQQGKTQYF. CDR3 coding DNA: TGCAGCGTTGAACAACAGGGAAAGACCCAGTACTTC.

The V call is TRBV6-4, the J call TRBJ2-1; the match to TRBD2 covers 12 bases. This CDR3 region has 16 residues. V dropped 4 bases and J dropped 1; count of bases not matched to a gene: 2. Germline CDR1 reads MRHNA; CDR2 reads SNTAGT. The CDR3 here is CASSGLAGVSYNEQFF. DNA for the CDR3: TGTGCCAGCAGTGGACTAGCGGGGGTTTCCTACAATGAGCAGTTCTTC.

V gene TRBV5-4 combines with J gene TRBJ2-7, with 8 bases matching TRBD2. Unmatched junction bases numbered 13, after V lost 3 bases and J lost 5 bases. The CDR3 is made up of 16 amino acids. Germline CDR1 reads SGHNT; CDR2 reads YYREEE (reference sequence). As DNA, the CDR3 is TGTGCCAGCAGCTCACCCCCCGGGGGGGACGACGACGAGCAGTACTTC. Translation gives CASSSPPGGDDDEQYF.

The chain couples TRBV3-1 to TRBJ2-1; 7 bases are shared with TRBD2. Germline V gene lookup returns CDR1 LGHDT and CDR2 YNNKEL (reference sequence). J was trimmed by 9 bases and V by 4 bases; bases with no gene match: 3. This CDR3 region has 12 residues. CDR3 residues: CASSLAGVEQFF. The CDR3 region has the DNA TGTGCCAGCAGCCTTGCGGGAGTTGAGCAGTTCTTC.

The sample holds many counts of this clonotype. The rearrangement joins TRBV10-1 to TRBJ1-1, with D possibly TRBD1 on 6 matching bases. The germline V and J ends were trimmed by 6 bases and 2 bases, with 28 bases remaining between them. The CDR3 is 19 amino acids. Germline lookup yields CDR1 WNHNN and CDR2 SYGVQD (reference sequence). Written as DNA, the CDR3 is TGCGCCAGCAGGGAAATTACCTCCTGTCGGGGGCCGGGAAACACTGAAGCTTTCTTT. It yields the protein CASREITSCRGPGNTEAFF.

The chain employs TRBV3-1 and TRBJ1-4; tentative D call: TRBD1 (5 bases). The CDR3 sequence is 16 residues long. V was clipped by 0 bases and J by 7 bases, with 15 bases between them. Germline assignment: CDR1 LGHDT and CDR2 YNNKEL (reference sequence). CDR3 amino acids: CASSQDRRDRPEKLFF. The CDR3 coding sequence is TGTGCCAGCAGCCAAGATCGGAGGGACCGCCCTGAAAAACTGTTTTTT.

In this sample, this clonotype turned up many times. The CDR3 loop is CASSQQTSSVDGELFF. The CDR3 nucleotides read TGCGCCAGCAGCCAACAAACTTCTAGCGTGGACGGGGAGCTGTTTTTT. This chain connects TRBV4-1 to TRBJ2-2; D is possibly TRBD2 (6 bases). Germline CDR1 reads MGHRA; CDR2 reads YSYEKL. V dropped 2 bases and J dropped 7 bases, with 17 bases sitting between them. The CDR3 is 16 residues long.

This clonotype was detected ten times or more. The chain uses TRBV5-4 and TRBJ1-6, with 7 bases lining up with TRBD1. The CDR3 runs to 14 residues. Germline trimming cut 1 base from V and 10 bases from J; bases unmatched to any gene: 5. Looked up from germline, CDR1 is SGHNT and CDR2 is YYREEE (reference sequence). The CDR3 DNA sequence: TGTGCCAGCAGCTTGAGGGGGCCCAACTCACCCCTCCACTTT. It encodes CASSLRGPNSPLHF.

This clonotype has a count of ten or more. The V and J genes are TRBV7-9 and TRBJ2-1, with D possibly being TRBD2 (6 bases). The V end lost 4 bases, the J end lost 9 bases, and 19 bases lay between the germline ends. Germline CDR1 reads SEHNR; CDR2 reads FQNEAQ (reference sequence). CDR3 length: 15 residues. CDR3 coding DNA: TGTGCCAGCAGCTCCAGTCCAGCGGAGGGGAGTGAGCAGTTCTTC. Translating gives CASSSSPAEGSEQFF.

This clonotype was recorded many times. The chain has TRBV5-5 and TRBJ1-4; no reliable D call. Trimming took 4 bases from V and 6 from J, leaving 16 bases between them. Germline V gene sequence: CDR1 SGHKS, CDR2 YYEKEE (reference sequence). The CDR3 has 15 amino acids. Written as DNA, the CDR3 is TGTGCCAGCAGCGTGGGGATCCTAGTGCATGAAAAACTGTTTTTT. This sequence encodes CASSVGILVHEKLFF.

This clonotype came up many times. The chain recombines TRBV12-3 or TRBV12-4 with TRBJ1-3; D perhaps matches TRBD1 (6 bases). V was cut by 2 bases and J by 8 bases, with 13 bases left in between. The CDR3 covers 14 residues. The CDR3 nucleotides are TGTGCCAGCAGTTTAAACAGGGCCGGGGACACCATATATTTT. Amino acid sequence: CASSLNRAGDTIYF.

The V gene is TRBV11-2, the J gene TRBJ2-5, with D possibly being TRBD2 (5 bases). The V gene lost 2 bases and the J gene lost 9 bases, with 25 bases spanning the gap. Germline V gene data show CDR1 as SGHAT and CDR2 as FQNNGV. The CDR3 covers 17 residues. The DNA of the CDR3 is TGTGCCAGCAGCTTACTCGAAGGAACCGGGAAACTTTGGGCCCAGTACTTC. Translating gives CASSLLEGTGKLWAQYF.

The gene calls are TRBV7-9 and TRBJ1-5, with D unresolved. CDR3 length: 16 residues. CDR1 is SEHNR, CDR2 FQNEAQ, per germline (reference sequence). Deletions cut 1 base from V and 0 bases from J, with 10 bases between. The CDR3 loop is CASSLVAGTSNQPQHF. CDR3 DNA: TGTGCCAGCAGCTTAGTGGCGGGAACTAGCAATCAGCCCCAGCATTTT.

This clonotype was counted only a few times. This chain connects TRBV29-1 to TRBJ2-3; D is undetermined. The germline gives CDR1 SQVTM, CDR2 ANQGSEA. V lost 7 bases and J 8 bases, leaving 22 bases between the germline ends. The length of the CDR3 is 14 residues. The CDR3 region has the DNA TGCAGCGGACTGGGGTTTAGTTTCCATGCTACGCAGTATTTT. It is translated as CSGLGFSFHATQYF.

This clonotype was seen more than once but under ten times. The CDR3 loop is CASSFGTSGISYNEQFF. The CDR3 coding sequence is TGTGCCAGCAGCTTCGGGACTAGCGGGATTTCCTACAATGAGCAGTTCTTC. The rearrangement uses TRBV7-9 and TRBJ2-1; 13 positions agree with TRBD2. The CDR3 length is 17 residues. The V gene's germline CDR1 is SEHNR and CDR2 FQNEAQ (reference sequence). The junction had 3 bases not matched to a gene; V was cut back by 3 bases and J by 1 base.